This T cell receptor beta chain emerged from a study of beta chain features in type 1 diabetes listed by TCRdb under 2018. As for the study more broadly: No differences in mean age, gender distribution, total cell number or subset yield were found between patients and healthy donors. A total of over 90,000,000 sorted cells were examined across all samples, and a strong correlation was observed between cell number per subset and RNA yield. In the study, TCRB repertoires of sorted circulating CD4+ T cell subsets from recently diagnosed type 1 diabetes patients were compared with those of matched healthy donors. Naive and central memory subsets were obtained from all 30 or so donors, but regulatory and stem cell-like memory subsets were isolated from only 8 patients and about 8 healthy donors.

The entire amount of isolated RNA was reverse transcribed using the High Capacity cDNA Reverse Transcription Kit, so the sequenced TCRB transcripts were expressed ones. Deep immunoSEQ sequencing was applied to naive, central memory and regulatory T cell samples, giving an average of roughly 3.6 million total reads per sample. Sorted cells were lysed in RLT buffer, and RNA was extracted using DNase-treated RNeasy Micro or Mini kits according to cell number. To prevent cross-contamination, each cell subset was processed individually, whereas patient and healthy donor samples were processed jointly. TCRB sequences were amplified from cDNA with the immunoSEQ multiplex PCR, producing 87-bp fragments spanning the CDR3 region. Sequencing of the amplicons was done on the Illumina HiSeq platform. Concerning the study's data processing: Synthetic template baselines were used to correct PCR bias computationally, reads within Hamming distance 2 were collapsed together, and singletons that could not be merged were discarded. By aligning reads against IMGT, V, D and J genes, CDR3 length, and insertions or deletions at six rearrangement sites were assigned. Clonotype counts were normalized to sorted cell number within each subset before computing true diversity and Gini coefficients with the tcR R package. The overlap coefficient, calculated on TCRB nucleotide sequences, was used to quantify repertoire sharing. As a proxy for the pre-selection repertoire, out-of-frame TCRB sequences from naive cells were analyzed. The immuneACCESS repertoire file appears here via TCRdb, limited to in-frame rearrangements. These files lack a portion of the clones; in checked studies, under half of the deficit traces to unresolved V genes, and the cause of the others is not known. Clone size and V and J calls were adopted from that table, with D and trimming inferred from the DNA. The sample table holds around 310,000 clones, of which approximately 10% were seen once. Jointly, the top ten make up 0.015% to 0.02% of the sample.

Points on this clone: Its antigen is unknown. Base qualities are not recorded, but no much larger clone differs from it by a single base.

Taken from cysteine to phenylalanine, the CDR3 has 17 residues. Only the CDR3 region is kept as DNA, spanning 51 bases read in frame from base 1. Germline trimming amounts to 0 bases on V and 6 bases on J, with 11 as the count of junction bases outside the gene matches. Taken from the germline V gene, the CDR1 and CDR2 loops are LGHNA and YSLEER. What the authors observed across the whole study: Because small numbers of individuals were included in the HLA sub-analyses, any influence of HLA type on TCRB rearrangement was left unresolved. PCR may preferentially amplify shorter templates, but because patient and control samples were amplified and corrected together, any resulting skew would affect both groups equally. Naive, central memory and regulatory TCRB repertoires appeared more similar among patients than among healthy donors. Patients with type 1 diabetes made fewer insertions and deleted more nucleotides at VDJ recombination sites, implying thymic rearrangement abnormalities. A moderate but significant shortening of TCRB CDR3 length was observed in type 1 diabetes patients in all four CD4+ subsets. Because cDNA was sequenced instead of genomic DNA, activated cells with high expression could be over-represented, although the groups did not differ in activation or CD3 levels.

Each donor gave one peripheral blood draw, roughly 120 mL on average, collected into heparinised tubes. Naive, central memory, regulatory and stem cell-like memory CD4+ T cells were sorted on a BD FACSAria II using a panel including CD45RO, CCR7, CD25, CD127, CD95 and CD27. Every sorted population had a purity above 95%. PBMCs were isolated right away by Lymphoprep density gradient centrifugation and were stained directly, without culture. So that batch effects would be minimized, each experiment stained and sorted samples in pairs, pairing one healthy donor with one patient. The specimen sequenced was naive CD4+ T cells from blood. The cell subset or site label here, explained by the study, means: true naive CD4+ T cells. The V and J genes are TRBV4-3 and TRBJ2-5, with 9 bases in between that match TRBD2. The source of this sequence is a woman aged 25 to 39 in good health. The encoded CDR3 is CASSQELAGGFSQTQYF. The DNA is as follows: TGCGCCAGCAGCCAAGAACTAGCGGGTGGGTTCAGCCAGACCCAGTACTTC.